This is a list of T cell receptor beta chains from one sample in a study of technical replicates of blood from a handful of donors. TCRdb's copy holds only in-frame clones and misses some; the assay was immunoSEQ multiplex PCR. The sample carries around 70,000 clones, around 97% recorded once. Sequenced: T cells isolated from PBMCs. The receptors were sampled from a human donor in good health. The CDR3 runs from the conserved cysteine through the conserved F or W. A D gene is named only where the DNA matches it firmly. Clone size is given for some rows only: seen once, a few or many times, or a class if the clone is expanded.

d_gene	j_gene	v_gene	abundance	CDR3aa	CDR3nt
TRBD1	TRBJ2-7	TRBV28	-	CASIRDRGRKYEQYF	TGTGCCAGCATCCGGGACAGGGGGCGCAAGTACGAGCAGTACTTC
-	TRBJ1-2	TRBV6-6	-	CASSYASYGYTF	TGTGCCAGCAGTTACGCGTCCTATGGCTACACCTTC
-	TRBJ2-1	TRBV2	-	CASSGVQGDEQFF	TGTGCCAGCAGTGGAGTACAGGGAGATGAGCAGTTCTTC
-	TRBJ2-2	TRBV7-3	-	CASSIGGGTGELFF	TGTGCCAGCAGCATCGGGGGTGGAACCGGGGAGCTGTTTTTT
-	TRBJ1-1	TRBV6-1	-	CASSVGRAFF	TGTGCCAGCAGTGTGGGCAGGGCTTTCTTT
-	TRBJ2-7	TRBV4-1	-	CASSPSGSPYEQYF	TGCGCCAGCAGCCCGAGCGGGTCACCCTACGAGCAGTACTTC
TRBD1	TRBJ1-4	TRBV19	-	CASSSRDRGPNEKLFF	TGTGCCAGTAGTTCCCGGGACAGGGGACCAAATGAAAAACTGTTTTTT
TRBD1	TRBJ1-5	TRBV19	-	CASRLTGSQPQHF	TGTGCCAGTAGGCTGACAGGGTCTCAGCCCCAGCATTTT
-	TRBJ1-1	TRBV19	-	CASTSTGNTEAFF	TGTGCCAGTACGTCGACAGGGAACACTGAAGCTTTCTTT
-	TRBJ2-1	TRBV28	-	CASSKPRSYNEQFF	TGTGCCAGCAGCAAACCTCGCAGCTACAATGAGCAGTTCTTC
-	TRBJ1-1	TRBV29-1	few	CSVEVRQANTEAFF	TGCAGCGTTGAAGTTAGGCAGGCCAACACTGAAGCTTTCTTT
TRBD2	TRBJ2-1	TRBV5-1	-	CASSLASGRSYNEQFF	TGCGCCAGCAGCTTGGCTAGCGGGAGGTCTTACAATGAGCAGTTCTTC
-	TRBJ2-1	TRBV6-6	-	CASSYPTGYNEQFF	TGTGCCAGCAGTTACCCAACAGGTTACAATGAGCAGTTCTTC
-	TRBJ1-1	TRBV6-5	-	CASSYWGWGDTEAFF	TGTGCCAGCAGTTACTGGGGATGGGGGGACACTGAAGCTTTCTTT
TRBD1	TRBJ1-2	TRBV6-1	-	CASSGRGHGYTF	TGTGCCAGCAGTGGCAGGGGGCATGGCTACACCTTC
-	TRBJ1-3	TRBV6-6	-	CASSYGQGPGNTIYF	TGTGCCAGCAGTTACGGGCAGGGCCCTGGAAACACCATATATTTT
-	TRBJ2-5	TRBV7-9	-	CASSFTGVQETQYF	TGTGCCAGCAGCTTTACGGGGGTCCAAGAGACCCAGTACTTC
-	TRBJ1-2	TRBV28	-	CASITASEGLNYGYTF	TGTGCCAGCATCACCGCGTCGGAAGGACTCAACTATGGCTACACCTTC
-	TRBJ2-7	TRBV7-6	-	CASSLGLSYEQYF	TGTGCCAGCAGCTTAGGGTTGAGTTACGAGCAGTACTTC
TRBD1	TRBJ1-1	TRBV6-5	-	CASRGQGTEAFF	TGTGCCAGCAGGGGACAGGGCACTGAAGCTTTCTTT
-	TRBJ1-1	TRBV5-1	-	CASSLDREGAEAFF	TGCGCCAGCAGCTTGGACAGGGAAGGGGCTGAAGCTTTCTTT
-	TRBJ2-1	TRBV7-6	-	CASSLATRSYNEQFF	TGTGCCAGCAGCTTAGCGACTCGCTCCTACAATGAGCAGTTCTTC
TRBD2	TRBJ2-3	TRBV14	-	CASSLPLAGLMDTQYF	TGTGCCAGCAGCCTCCCTCTAGCGGGTTTGATGGATACGCAGTATTTT
TRBD1	TRBJ2-3	TRBV4-1	once	CASSHGRGLELDTQYF	TGCGCCAGCAGCCACGGCAGGGGGCTCGAATTAGATACGCAGTATTTT
TRBD2	TRBJ2-7	TRBV28	-	CASSSPGLAAYEQYF	TGTGCCAGCAGTTCTCCGGGACTAGCAGCCTACGAGCAGTACTTC
-	TRBJ1-1	TRBV11-2	-	CASSLQEGTEAFF	TGTGCCAGCAGCTTACAGGAGGGCACTGAAGCTTTCTTT
-	TRBJ2-1	TRBV6-6	-	CASSYSQANEQFF	TGTGCCAGCAGTTACTCGCAGGCGAATGAGCAGTTCTTC
-	TRBJ1-1	TRBV13	-	CASSLGVSPPEAFF	TGTGCCAGCAGCTTAGGTGTCTCTCCTCCTGAAGCTTTCTTT
TRBD1	TRBJ2-1	TRBV5-1	-	CASSLAGTGTYNEQFF	TGCGCCAGCAGCTTAGCCGGGACAGGTACCTACAATGAGCAGTTCTTC
TRBD1	TRBJ1-2	TRBV25-1	-	CASSAHDRVDGYTF	TGTGCCAGCAGTGCGCACGACAGGGTGGATGGCTACACCTTC
TRBD1	TRBJ2-7	TRBV4-1	-	CASSLAGTGGYEQYF	TGCGCCAGCAGCCTGGCCGGGACAGGCGGTTACGAGCAGTACTTC
-	TRBJ1-2	TRBV30	-	CAWSARGYGYTF	TGTGCCTGGAGTGCCAGGGGTTATGGCTACACCTTC
TRBD2	TRBJ2-2	TRBV6-4	-	CASSVSGGNTGELFF	TGTGCCAGCAGTGTTAGCGGGGGGAACACCGGGGAGCTGTTTTTT
TRBD2	TRBJ2-1	TRBV10-3	-	CAITPSKTSGNVNEQFF	TGTGCCATCACTCCATCAAAGACTAGCGGGAACGTAAATGAGCAGTTCTTC
-	TRBJ1-4	TRBV19	-	CASSILQGRTNEKLFF	TGTGCCAGTAGTATTCTACAGGGTCGGACTAATGAAAAACTGTTTTTT
TRBD1	TRBJ1-6	TRBV2	-	CASSQQGARNSPLHF	TGTGCCAGCAGTCAACAGGGGGCGCGGAATTCACCCCTCCACTTT
TRBD1	TRBJ2-7	TRBV15	-	CATSIRDSAYEQYF	TGTGCCACCAGCATCCGGGACAGCGCCTACGAGCAGTACTTC
TRBD2	TRBJ2-1	TRBV18	-	CASSNKLAGRNNEQFF	TGTGCCAGCTCAAACAAACTAGCGGGAAGAAACAATGAGCAGTTCTTC
-	TRBJ1-2	TRBV2	-	CASSEVEGYGYTF	TGTGCCAGCAGTGAAGTGGAGGGTTATGGCTACACCTTC
TRBD2	TRBJ2-1	TRBV10-3	-	CAIHGPRLAGAPTVFNEQFF	TGTGCCATCCATGGTCCCCGACTAGCGGGAGCCCCTACGGTTTTCAATGAGCAGTTCTTC
-	TRBJ1-1	TRBV7-2	-	CASSLVQGNTEAFF	TGTGCCAGCAGCTTAGTACAGGGGAACACTGAAGCTTTCTTT
-	TRBJ2-5	TRBV11-2	-	CASSLEEETQYF	TGTGCCAGCAGCTTAGAGGAGGAGACCCAGTACTTC
TRBD1	TRBJ2-2	TRBV7-9	-	CASSLPGTGTPRHTGELFF	TGTGCCAGCAGCCTCCCCGGGACAGGGACCCCCCGACACACCGGGGAGCTGTTTTTT
-	TRBJ1-2	TRBV28	-	CASSLAGNDYGYTF	TGTGCCAGCAGCTTGGCAGGGAACGACTATGGCTACACCTTC
-	TRBJ2-1	TRBV10-1	-	CASSSSGGNEQFF	TGCGCCAGCAGCTCCTCCGGGGGTAATGAGCAGTTCTTC
TRBD1	TRBJ2-2	TRBV7-9	-	CASSSGQGASTGELFF	TGTGCCAGCAGCTCCGGACAGGGGGCGAGCACCGGGGAGCTGTTTTTT
TRBD1	TRBJ2-2	TRBV4-1	-	CASSPYRQGTGELFF	TGCGCCAGCAGCCCGTATAGACAGGGGACCGGGGAGCTGTTTTTT
TRBD2	TRBJ2-1	TRBV30	-	CAWNQAGGAYNEQFF	TGTGCCTGGAATCAAGCGGGGGGGGCCTACAATGAGCAGTTCTTC
TRBD1	TRBJ1-2	TRBV28	once	CASRGQGGLGYTF	TGTGCCAGCAGGGGGCAGGGGGGTTTGGGGTACACCTTC
TRBD2	TRBJ2-1	TRBV29-1	once	CSVLPGGHNYNEQFF	TGCAGCGTCCTCCCGGGGGGGCACAATTACAATGAGCAGTTCTTC
-	TRBJ1-4	TRBV4-1	-	CASSQDRFGLEEKLFF	TGCGCCAGCAGCCAAGACAGGTTCGGCCTTGAGGAAAAACTGTTTTTT
TRBD2	TRBJ2-1	TRBV27	-	CASSLLAGGPNEQFF	TGTGCCAGCAGTCTCTTAGCGGGGGGGCCCAATGAGCAGTTCTTC
TRBD2	TRBJ2-3	TRBV5-6	-	CASSLLAGALPDTQYF	TGTGCCAGCAGCCTTCTAGCGGGAGCGCTCCCAGATACGCAGTATTTT
TRBD2	TRBJ2-7	TRBV4-1	-	CASSRAGVGYEQYF	TGCGCCAGCAGCCGAGCGGGAGTAGGCTACGAGCAGTACTTC